The rows below give T cell receptor beta chains drawn from one sample of a study of T cell clonotyping in hematopoietic cell transplantation. Using immunoSEQ multiplex PCR, the repertoire was profiled, and TCRdb retains in-frame clones only, with some absent. The sample consists of about 16,000 clones, 85% to 90% of them appearing once. The sequencing sample was made of peripheral blood mononuclear cells. The origin of the receptors is a man aged 50 or older in good health. Some clones in this sample may be carry-over from other donors' samples. The CDR3 runs from the conserved cysteine through the conserved F or W. D genes are given only for firm matches.

. TRBJ2-5 TRBV5-1 CASSPGQRETQYF
TRBD1 TRBJ1-2 TRBV4-1 CASRTPGTGYGYTF
. TRBJ1-5 TRBV28 CASSLSSGKEQPQHF
TRBD1 TRBJ2-7 TRBV5-1 CASSDGTGGSYEQYF
TRBD2 TRBJ2-7 TRBV5-4 CASSSGGDSSYEQYF
. TRBJ2-7 TRBV27 CASSSGTAPLGEQYF
TRBD2 TRBJ2-7 TRBV14 CASSQDSGAYSEQYF
TRBD2 TRBJ2-1 TRBV19 CASSTAGGLLNEQFF
. TRBJ1-5 TRBV28 CASRVRAGQPQHF
TRBD2 TRBJ2-1 TRBV30 CAWSRTSGGASLGEQFF
. TRBJ1-5 TRBV2 CASSEEGGGFNQPQHF
TRBD2 TRBJ2-3 TRBV4-1 CASSLAGGPADTQYF
TRBD2 TRBJ2-5 TRBV28 CASSFTSGGIETQYF
. TRBJ2-5 TRBV30 CAWSVRARAETQYF
TRBD1 TRBJ1-5 TRBV4-1 CASSHTDRGWNQPQHF
. TRBJ1-1 TRBV6-5 CASSYRNTEAFF
. TRBJ1-5 TRBV7-8 CASSLDGSQPQHF
. TRBJ1-3 TRBV9 CASSVLPQPAGNTIYF
TRBD1 TRBJ2-7 TRBV29-1 CSVEGTGENPWQYF
. TRBJ1-5 TRBV5-1 CASSPGPQHF
. TRBJ2-7 TRBV6-5 CASSYVRGAEQYF
. TRBJ1-5 TRBV7-6 CASSLEAGVNQPQHF
. TRBJ2-7 TRBV30 CAWSPGLSYEQYF
. TRBJ1-6 TRBV2 CASTRTENSPLHF
. TRBJ2-1 TRBV6-6 CASSRDGLGNEQFF
. TRBJ2-5 TRBV11-2 CASNDWVGTQYF
. TRBJ2-7 TRBV20-1 CSARGTAEQYF
. TRBJ2-7 TRBV29-1 CSAGRGTADEQYF
. TRBJ1-2 TRBV25-1 CASSEFSGRPYGYTF
. TRBJ2-3 TRBV6-1 CASSEGAGPDTQYF
TRBD2 TRBJ2-3 TRBV6-1 CASSETTSGGTDTQYF
TRBD2 TRBJ2-1 TRBV7-2 CASRSLAGYNEQFF
. TRBJ2-7 TRBV5-1 CASSGRGLSYEQYF
. TRBJ1-6 TRBV7-6 CASSAGEVSPLHF
TRBD1 TRBJ1-1 TRBV19 CASSTGQGKNTEAFF
. TRBJ2-7 TRBV5-1 CASSLTGVAYEQYF
. TRBJ1-4 TRBV30 CAWSVGVGEKLFF
TRBD1 TRBJ2-3 TRBV29-1 CSVITGTGGADTQYF
TRBD2 TRBJ2-2 TRBV5-1 CASSEYGGANTGELFF
. TRBJ1-5 TRBV7-9 CASSPAGWGSDQPQHF
. TRBJ2-3 TRBV29-1 CSVIPTPSGGSDTQYF
TRBD2 TRBJ2-2 TRBV14 CASSQGLAGTGELFF
. TRBJ2-3 TRBV6-6 CASSRRLGADTQYF
. TRBJ2-3 TRBV30 CAWSGQGKGDTQYF
. TRBJ1-1 TRBV25-1 CASSEVNTEAFF
. TRBJ1-5 TRBV19 CASSPLRDQPQHF
. TRBJ1-1 TRBV5-5 CASSWGGDTEAFF
. TRBJ1-4 TRBV5-1 CASSLTAGANEKLFF
TRBD1 TRBJ2-3 TRBV5-1 CASSPGTGPDTQYF
. TRBJ2-7 TRBV14 CASSQAGRTHEQYF